These 3 T cell receptor beta chains were sequenced from one sample in a study of T cell responses to AZD1222 COVID-19 vaccine (dated by TCRdb to the early 2020s). Per the publication, the time point label means: baseline before first vaccination. The library was obtained by the immunoSEQ multiplex PCR assay. TCRdb took over this immuneACCESS table, retaining in-frame rearrangements with V and J assigned. Such tables are incomplete; in checked studies, under half of the missing clones stem from an unresolved V gene, and the remainder is unexplained. This sample has under 80,000 clones in its table, and 80% to 90% of those were observed once. Approximately 21% of the sample is taken by the ten largest. The specimen was peripheral blood, collected on day 0 of AZD1222 vaccination. Receptors originate from an adult in good health.

This chain links TRBV28 with TRBJ1-2, with D perhaps TRBD1 (5 bases). The CDR3 loop spans 13 amino acids. The germline V and J ends were trimmed by 8 bases and 8 bases, with 18 bases remaining between them. Germline assignment: CDR1 MDHEN and CDR2 SYDVKM. This CDR3 reads CASGGYSEMGYTF. CDR3 nucleotide sequence: TGTGCCAGCGGGGGTTACAGCGAAATGGGCTACACCTTC.

The J gene is TRBJ1-1, the V gene TRBV6-5; D is uncertain. V was clipped by 0 bases and J by 4 bases, with 9 bases between them. This CDR3 comprises 14 residues. Germline V lookup: CDR1 MNHEY, CDR2 SVGAGI. The CDR3 loop reads CASSYSGWGTEAFF. In DNA form, the CDR3 reads TGTGCCAGCAGTTACTCGGGGTGGGGCACTGAAGCTTTCTTT.

This chain joins TRBV9 and TRBJ2-2; D call uncertain. V lost 4 bases, J lost 5 bases, and 9 bases lay in between. The length of the CDR3 is 13 residues. Germline V gene data show CDR1 as SGDLS and CDR2 as YYNGEE. The CDR3 DNA reads as TGTGCCAGCAGCCTCGTTTGGACCGGGGAGCTGTTTTTT. It specifies CASSLVWTGELFF.